These 9 T cell receptor beta chains share one sample of origin, sequenced in a study of identical twins. One entry per CDR3 protein, called by TCRdb with MiXCR from the 5' RACE reads. Found here are hundreds of thousands of distinct CDR3 sequences, around 12% of them singletons; the top ten hold 6% to 9%. In addition, the sample was reused for a study of yellow fever vaccine responses in identical twins.

The sample consisted of CD8+ T cells sorted from blood. The receptors stem from a woman under 30 in good health.

The V and J genes are TRBV5-6 and TRBJ1-5; D is possibly TRBD1 (6 bases). Germline V gives CDR1 SGHDT, CDR2 YYEEEE. The CDR3 loop spans 15 amino acids. V dropped 1 base and J dropped 6 bases, with 14 bases sitting between them. CDR3 loop: CASSLQGWASQPQHF. For the CDR3, the DNA is TGTGCCAGCAGCTTGCAGGGGTGGGCCTCTCAGCCCCAGCATTTT. Based on the CDR3 plus reference TRBV5-6 and TRBJ1-5, the full variable domain is DAGVTQSPTHLIKTRGQQVTLRCSPKSGHDTVSWYQQALGQGPQFIFQYYEEEERQRGNFPDRFSGHQFPNYSSELNVNALLLGDSALYLCASSLQGWASQPQHFGDGTRLSIL.

This clonotype turned up a few times. The chain couples TRBV21-1 to TRBJ1-5; TRBD1, the table's D call, was not compared with the DNA. TRBV21-1 is a pseudogene segment. The CDR3 has 16 residues. As DNA, the CDR3 is TGTGCCAGCAGCCTCCTTTCGGGACAGGCAAATCAGCCCCAGCATTTT. Amino acids: CASSLLSGQANQPQHF.

This clonotype appeared a few times. The rearrangement uses TRBV7-8 and TRBJ2-7; a possible D gene is TRBD2 (7 bases). The CDR3 is 13 amino acids. Germline V CDR1 and CDR2: SGHVS, FQNEAQ. Between the trimmed V and J ends, which lost 3 bases and 5 bases, there was a span of 11 bases. CDR3 region: CASSLGGTNEQYV. The CDR3 DNA reads as TGTGCCAGCAGCTTGGGGGGGACAAACGAGCAGTACGTC.

This clonotype was counted many times. The rearrangement links TRBV12-3 or TRBV12-4 to TRBJ2-7, with D hard to call. This CDR3 is 17 amino acids long. The V end lost 5 bases, the J end lost 4 bases, and 24 bases lay between the germline ends. The CDR3 nucleotides read TGTGCCAGCAGTACTGGGGATTCGGGCCCGATCCATTACGAGCAGTACTTC. Protein product: CASSTGDSGPIHYEQYF.

The chain joins TRBV18 to TRBJ2-4; D is possibly TRBD1 (6 bases). The germline V and J ends were trimmed by 4 bases and 0 bases, with 13 bases remaining between them. The CDR3 length is 16 residues. Germline CDR1 reads KGHSH; CDR2 reads LQKENI. The CDR3 loop is CASSLTQTGAKNIQYF. CDR3 sequence (DNA): TGTGCCAGCTCACTAACCCAGACAGGAGCCAAAAACATTCAGTACTTC.

There are a few counts of this clonotype. The V call is TRBV9, the J call TRBJ2-3; D could derive from TRBD1 or TRBD2 (5 bases each). Trimming left V 0 bases short and J 4 bases short, with 15 bases between. The CDR3 contains 16 residues. Germline V gene lookup returns CDR1 SGDLS and CDR2 YYNGEE. CDR3 sequence (DNA): TGTGCCAGCAGCGTAGAGGGACCAGGGAGTTCAGATACGCAGTATTTT. It codes for CASSVEGPGSSDTQYF.

This clonotype showed up just a few times. The conserved final phenylalanine or tryptophan is absent from the CDR3, which likely points to a read error. It is unclear where the CDR3 begins or ends on the DNA, so no DNA is shown, and the CDR3 is as TCRdb lists it. This chain uses TRBV29-1 with TRBJ1-6; the table's D gene call, TRBD1, was not cross checked with the DNA. The CDR3 spans 8 amino acids, including both terminal residues. Germline lookup yields CDR1 SQVTM and CDR2 ANQGSEA. This CDR3 is CSVGAVGR.

In its sample, this clonotype was seen many times. The gene calls are TRBV29-1 and TRBJ2-7; D is ambiguous. Germline V gene data show CDR1 as SQVTM and CDR2 as ANQGSEA. V was trimmed by 1 base and J by 3 bases, leaving 7 bases between them. CDR3 length: 12 residues. The CDR3 coding sequence is TGCAGCGTTGAAGGCAGATTCTACGAGCAGTACTTC. It encodes CSVEGRFYEQYF.

This clonotype was observed a few times. The CDR3 nucleotides are TGTGCCAGCAGCTCCCCCCCGGGGACCCGCGAGACCCAGTACTTC. Translating it yields CASSSPPGTRETQYF. The rearrangement joins TRBV7-9 to TRBJ2-5; perhaps D is TRBD1 or TRBD2 (5 bases each). The CDR3 contains 15 residues. V lost 4 bases, J lost 5 bases, and 17 bases lay in between. Germline V lookup: CDR1 SEHNR, CDR2 FQNEAQ (reference sequence).